Below, one T cell receptor (beta chain) is given with its context. Antigen specificity is unknown. The cohort excluded patients with autoimmune disease history or systemic immunosuppression. This sample was included in a study of OX40 agonist ivuxolimab in advanced cancers. Study background: Dose-escalation patients had hepatocellular carcinoma, melanoma, renal cell or head and neck cancer.

The method was immunoSEQ multiplex PCR; TCRdb's version includes in-frame clones alone and lacks a portion of them. In the table there are tens of thousands of clones, 90% to 95% of which are singletons. The V end lost 0 bases, the J end lost 1 base, and 10 bases lay between the germline ends. The germline gives CDR1 ENHRY, CDR2 SYGVKD. This CDR3 spans 16 amino acids. Broader study findings: Some nonresponders likewise displayed low normalized T-cell clonal expansion. More expanded clones were seen, on average, in CD8+ T cells than in CD4+.

The TCR sequence derives from an adult with an advanced solid tumor such as melanoma, head and neck, liver or kidney cancer. Sequenced here: CD4+ or CD8+ T cells sorted from blood, sampled in a trial of the OX40 agonist ivuxolimab. The chain couples TRBV10-3 to TRBJ1-5; the D is unclear. The CDR3 DNA sequence: TGTGCCATCAGTGAGTCGGGGTTCGGAAGCAATCAGCCCCAGCATTTT. Its protein is CAISESGFGSNQPQHF.